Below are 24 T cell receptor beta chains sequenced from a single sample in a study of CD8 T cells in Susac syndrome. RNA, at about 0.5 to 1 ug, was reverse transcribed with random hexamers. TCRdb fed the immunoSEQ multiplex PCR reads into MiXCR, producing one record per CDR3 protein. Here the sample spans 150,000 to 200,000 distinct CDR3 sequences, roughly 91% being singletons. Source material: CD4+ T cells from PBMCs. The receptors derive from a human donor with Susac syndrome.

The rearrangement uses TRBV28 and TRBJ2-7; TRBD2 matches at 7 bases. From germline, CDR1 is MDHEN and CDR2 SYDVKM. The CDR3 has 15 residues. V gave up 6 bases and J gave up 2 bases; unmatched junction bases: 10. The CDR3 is CASRSSGILPYEQYF. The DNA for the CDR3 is TGTGCCAGCAGATCCAGCGGGATTCTCCCCTACGAGCAGTACTTC.

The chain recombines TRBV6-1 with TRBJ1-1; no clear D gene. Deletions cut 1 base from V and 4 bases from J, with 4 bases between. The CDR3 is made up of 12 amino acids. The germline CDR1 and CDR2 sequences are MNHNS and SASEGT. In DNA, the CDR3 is TGTGCCAGCAGTGAAGTCAGCACTGAAGCTTTCTTT. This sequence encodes CASSEVSTEAFF.

The CDR3 protein is CASSQEGASHYEQYF. The CDR3 DNA reads as TGTGCCAGCAGCCAAGAAGGAGCTAGCCACTACGAGCAGTACTTC. The chain has TRBV3-1 and TRBJ2-7; TRBD2 is a possible D gene (5 bases). CDR1 is LGHDT and CDR2 is YNNKEL in the germline V gene (reference sequence). The CDR3 is 15 amino acids. The V gene lost 0 bases and the J gene lost 3 bases, with 12 bases spanning the gap.

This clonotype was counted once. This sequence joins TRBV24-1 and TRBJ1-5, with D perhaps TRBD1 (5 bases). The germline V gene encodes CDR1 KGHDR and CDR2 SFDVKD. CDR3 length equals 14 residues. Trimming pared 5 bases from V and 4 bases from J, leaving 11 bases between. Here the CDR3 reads CATSGGTENQPQHF. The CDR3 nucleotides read TGTGCCACCAGTGGCGGGACCGAAAATCAGCCCCAGCATTTT.

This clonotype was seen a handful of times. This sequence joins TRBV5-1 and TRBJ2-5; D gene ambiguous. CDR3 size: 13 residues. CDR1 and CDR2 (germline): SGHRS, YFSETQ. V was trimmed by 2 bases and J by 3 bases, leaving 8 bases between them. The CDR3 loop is CASSFEEKETQYF. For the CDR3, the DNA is TGCGCCAGCAGCTTTGAGGAGAAAGAGACCCAGTACTTC.

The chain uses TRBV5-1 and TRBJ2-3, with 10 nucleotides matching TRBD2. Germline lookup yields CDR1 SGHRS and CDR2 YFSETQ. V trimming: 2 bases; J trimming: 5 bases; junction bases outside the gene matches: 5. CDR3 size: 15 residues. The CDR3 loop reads CASSLAGGLEDTQYF. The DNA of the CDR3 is TGCGCCAGCAGCTTAGCGGGGGGGCTTGAAGATACGCAGTATTTT.

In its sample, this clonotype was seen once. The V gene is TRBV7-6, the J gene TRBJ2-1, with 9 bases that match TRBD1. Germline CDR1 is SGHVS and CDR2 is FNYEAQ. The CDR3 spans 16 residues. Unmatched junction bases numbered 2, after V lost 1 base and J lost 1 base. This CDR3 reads CASSLEGTGSYNEQFF. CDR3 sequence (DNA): TGTGCCAGCAGCTTAGAAGGGACAGGGTCCTACAATGAGCAGTTCTTC.

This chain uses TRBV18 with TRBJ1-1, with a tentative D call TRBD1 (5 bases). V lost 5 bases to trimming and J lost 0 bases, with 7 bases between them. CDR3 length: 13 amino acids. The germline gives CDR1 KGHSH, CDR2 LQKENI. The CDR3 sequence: CASSLDMNTEAFF. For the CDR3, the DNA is TGTGCCAGCTCATTGGACATGAACACTGAAGCTTTCTTT.

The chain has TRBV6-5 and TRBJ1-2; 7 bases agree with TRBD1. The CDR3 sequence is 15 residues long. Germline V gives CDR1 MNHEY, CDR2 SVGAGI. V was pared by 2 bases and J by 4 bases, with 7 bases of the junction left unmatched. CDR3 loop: CASSYDGTAAYGYTF. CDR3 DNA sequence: TGTGCCAGCAGTTACGACGGGACAGCCGCCTATGGCTACACCTTC.

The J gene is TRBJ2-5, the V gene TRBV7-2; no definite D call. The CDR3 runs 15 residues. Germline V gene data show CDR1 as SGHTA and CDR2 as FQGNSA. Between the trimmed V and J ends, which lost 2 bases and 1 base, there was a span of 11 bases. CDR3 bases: TGTGCCAGCAGCTTACTTTGGGGAATCCAAGAGACCCAGTACTTC. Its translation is CASSLLWGIQETQYF.

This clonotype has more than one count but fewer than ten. The CDR3 sequence is CSVIRGPNTGELFF. The CDR3 nucleotides read TGCAGCGTTATAAGGGGGCCGAACACCGGGGAGCTGTTTTTT. The chain employs TRBV29-1 and TRBJ2-2; 7 bases line up with TRBD1. Trimming cost V 5 bases and J 0 bases; bases outside gene matches: 3. Germline V gene sequence: CDR1 SQVTM, CDR2 ANQGSEA. This CDR3 has 14 residues.

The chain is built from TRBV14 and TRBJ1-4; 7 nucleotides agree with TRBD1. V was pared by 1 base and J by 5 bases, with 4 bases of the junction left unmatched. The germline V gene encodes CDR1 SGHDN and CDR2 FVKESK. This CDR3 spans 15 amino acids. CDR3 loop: CASSQVGTENEKLFF. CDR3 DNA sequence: TGTGCCAGCAGCCAAGTGGGGACAGAGAATGAAAAACTGTTTTTT.

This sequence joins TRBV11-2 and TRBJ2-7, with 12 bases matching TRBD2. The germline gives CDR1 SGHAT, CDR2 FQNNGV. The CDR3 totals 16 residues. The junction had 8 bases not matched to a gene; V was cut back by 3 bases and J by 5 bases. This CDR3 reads CASSLASGRASNEQYF. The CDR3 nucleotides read TGTGCCAGCAGCTTGGCTAGCGGGAGGGCCTCGAACGAGCAGTACTTC. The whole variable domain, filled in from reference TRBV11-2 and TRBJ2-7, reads EAGVAQSPRYKIIEKRQSVAFWCNPISGHATLYWYQQILGQGPKLLIQFQNNGVVDDSQLPKDRFSAERLKGVDSTLKIQPAKLEDSAVYLCASSLASGRASNEQYFGPGTRLTVT.

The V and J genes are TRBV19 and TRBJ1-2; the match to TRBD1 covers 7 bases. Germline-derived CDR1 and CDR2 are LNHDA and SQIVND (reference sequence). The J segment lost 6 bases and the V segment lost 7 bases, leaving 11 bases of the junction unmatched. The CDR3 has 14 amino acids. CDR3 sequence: CASTPTTTGHGYTF. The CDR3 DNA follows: TGTGCCAGTACCCCAACGACGACAGGGCATGGCTACACCTTC. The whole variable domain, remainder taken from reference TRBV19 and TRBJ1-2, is DGGITQSPKYLFRKEGQNVTLSCEQNLNHDAMYWYRQDPGQGLRLIYYSQIVNDFQKGDIAEGYSVSREKKESFPLTVTSAQKNPTAFYLCASTPTTTGHGYTFGSGTRLTVV.

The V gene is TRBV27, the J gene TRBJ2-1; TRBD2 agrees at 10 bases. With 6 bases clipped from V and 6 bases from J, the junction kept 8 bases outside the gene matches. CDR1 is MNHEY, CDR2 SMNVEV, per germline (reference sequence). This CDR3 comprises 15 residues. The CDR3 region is CASSPLSGRGNEQFF. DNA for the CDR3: TGTGCCAGCAGCCCACTGAGCGGGAGGGGCAATGAGCAGTTCTTC.

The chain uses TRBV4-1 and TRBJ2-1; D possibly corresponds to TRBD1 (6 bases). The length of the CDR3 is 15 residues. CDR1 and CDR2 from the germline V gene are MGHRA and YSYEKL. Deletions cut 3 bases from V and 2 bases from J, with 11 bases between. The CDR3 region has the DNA TGCGCCAGCAGCCAGTTGAACAGGGCCTACAATGAGCAGTTCTTC. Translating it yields CASSQLNRAYNEQFF.

CDR3 in amino acids: CATARETGSTDTQYF. In nucleotides, the CDR3 is TGTGCCACAGCTCGGGAGACTGGAAGCACAGATACGCAGTATTTT. The V call is TRBV27, the J call TRBJ2-3; tentative D call: TRBD2 (6 bases). Trimming took 10 bases from V and 0 from J, leaving 17 bases between them. The germline V gene has CDR1 MNHEY and CDR2 SMNVEV (reference sequence). The CDR3 runs to 15 residues.

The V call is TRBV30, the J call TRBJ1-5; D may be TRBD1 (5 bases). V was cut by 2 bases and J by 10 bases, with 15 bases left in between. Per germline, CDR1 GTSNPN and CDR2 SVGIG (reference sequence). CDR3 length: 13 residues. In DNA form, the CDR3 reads TGTGCCTGGAGTACTGAGGGGCTGCAACCCCAGCATTTT. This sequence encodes CAWSTEGLQPQHF.

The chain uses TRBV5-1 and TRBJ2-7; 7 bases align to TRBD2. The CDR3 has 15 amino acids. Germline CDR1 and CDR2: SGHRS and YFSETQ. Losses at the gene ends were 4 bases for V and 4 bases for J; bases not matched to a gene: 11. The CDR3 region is CASSPPGEGVYEQYF. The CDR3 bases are TGCGCCAGCAGCCCCCCCGGGGAGGGAGTATACGAGCAGTACTTC.

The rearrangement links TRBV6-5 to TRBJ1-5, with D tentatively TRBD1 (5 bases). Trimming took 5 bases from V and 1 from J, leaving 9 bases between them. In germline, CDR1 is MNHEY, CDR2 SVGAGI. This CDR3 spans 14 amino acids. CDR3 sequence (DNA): TGTGCCAGCAGTCCATGGGGGAGCAATCAGCCCCAGCATTTT. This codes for CASSPWGSNQPQHF.

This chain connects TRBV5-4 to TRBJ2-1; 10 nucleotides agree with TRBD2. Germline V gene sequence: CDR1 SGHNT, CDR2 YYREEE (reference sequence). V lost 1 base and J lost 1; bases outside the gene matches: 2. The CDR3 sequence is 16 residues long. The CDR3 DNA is TGTGCCAGCAGCTTGAAGACTAGCGGGTCCTACAATGAGCAGTTCTTC. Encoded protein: CASSLKTSGSYNEQFF.

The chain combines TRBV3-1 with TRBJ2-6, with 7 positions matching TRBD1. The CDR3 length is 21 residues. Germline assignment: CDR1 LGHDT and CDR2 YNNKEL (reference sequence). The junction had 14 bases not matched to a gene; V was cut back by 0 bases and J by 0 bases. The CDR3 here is CASSQDPRRGRLGSGANVLTF. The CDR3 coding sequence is TGTGCCAGCAGCCAAGATCCTCGAAGGGGGCGACTCGGCTCTGGGGCCAACGTCCTGACTTTC.

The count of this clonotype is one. CDR3: CASSLHWENQPQHF. In nucleotides, the CDR3 is TGCGCCAGCAGCTTGCACTGGGAGAATCAGCCCCAGCATTTT. J is TRBJ1-5 and V is TRBV5-1; D is unclear. Germline lookup yields CDR1 SGHRS and CDR2 YFSETQ. Trimming took 1 base from V and 4 from J, leaving 9 bases between them. There are 14 residues in the CDR3.

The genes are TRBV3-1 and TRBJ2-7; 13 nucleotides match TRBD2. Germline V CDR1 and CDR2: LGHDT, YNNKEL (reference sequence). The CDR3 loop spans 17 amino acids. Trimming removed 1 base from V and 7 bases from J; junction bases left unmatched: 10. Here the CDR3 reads CASSQVWGTSGIGEQYF. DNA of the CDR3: TGTGCCAGCAGCCAAGTCTGGGGGACTAGCGGGATTGGGGAGCAGTACTTC.